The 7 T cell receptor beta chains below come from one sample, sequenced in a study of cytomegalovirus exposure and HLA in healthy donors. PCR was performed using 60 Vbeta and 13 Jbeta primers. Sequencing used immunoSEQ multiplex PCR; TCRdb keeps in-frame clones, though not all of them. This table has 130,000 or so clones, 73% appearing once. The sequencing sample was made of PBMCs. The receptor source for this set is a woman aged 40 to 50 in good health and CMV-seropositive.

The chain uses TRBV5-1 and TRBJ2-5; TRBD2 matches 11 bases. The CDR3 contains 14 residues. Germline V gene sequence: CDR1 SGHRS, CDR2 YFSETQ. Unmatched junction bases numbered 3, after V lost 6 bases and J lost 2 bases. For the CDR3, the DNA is TGCGCCAGCACCTTAGCGGGGGGGCAAGAGACCCAGTACTTC. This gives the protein CASTLAGGQETQYF.

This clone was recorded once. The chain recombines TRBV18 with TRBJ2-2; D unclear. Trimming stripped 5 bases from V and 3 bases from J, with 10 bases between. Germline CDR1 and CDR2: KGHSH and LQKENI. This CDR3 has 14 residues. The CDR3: CASSVLPDTGELFF. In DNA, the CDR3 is TGTGCCAGCTCAGTTCTCCCGGACACCGGGGAGCTGTTTTTT.

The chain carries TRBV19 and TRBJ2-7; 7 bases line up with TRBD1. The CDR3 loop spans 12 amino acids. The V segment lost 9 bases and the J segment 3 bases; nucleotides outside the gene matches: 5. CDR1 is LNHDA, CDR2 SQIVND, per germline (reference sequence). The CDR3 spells CASRDSIYEQYF. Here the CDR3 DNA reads TGTGCCAGCAGGGACAGTATCTACGAGCAGTACTTC.

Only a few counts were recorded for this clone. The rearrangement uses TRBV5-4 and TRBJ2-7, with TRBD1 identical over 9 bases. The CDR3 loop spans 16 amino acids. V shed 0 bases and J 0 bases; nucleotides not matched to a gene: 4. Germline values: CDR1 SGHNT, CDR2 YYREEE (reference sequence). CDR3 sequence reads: CASSLVDRGNSYEQYF. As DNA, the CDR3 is TGTGCCAGCAGCTTGGTGGACAGGGGCAACTCCTACGAGCAGTACTTC.

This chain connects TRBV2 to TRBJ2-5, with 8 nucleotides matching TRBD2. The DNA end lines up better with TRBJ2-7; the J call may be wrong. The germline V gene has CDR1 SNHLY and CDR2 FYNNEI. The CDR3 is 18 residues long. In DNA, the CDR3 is TGTGCCAGCAGTGATGAGGGACTAGGGGTATATGGGCATTACGAGCAGTACTTC. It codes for CASSDEGLGVYGHYEQYF.

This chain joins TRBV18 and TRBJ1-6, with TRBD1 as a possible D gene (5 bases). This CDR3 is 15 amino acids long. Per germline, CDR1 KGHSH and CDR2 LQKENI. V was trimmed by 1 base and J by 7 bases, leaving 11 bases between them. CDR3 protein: CASSPRTRENSPLHF. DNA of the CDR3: TGTGCCAGCTCACCACGGACCAGGGAAAATTCACCCCTCCACTTT.

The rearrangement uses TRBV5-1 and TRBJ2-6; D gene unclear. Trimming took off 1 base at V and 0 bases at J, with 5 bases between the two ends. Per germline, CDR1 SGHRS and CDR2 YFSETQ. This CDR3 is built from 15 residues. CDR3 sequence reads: CASSLMRSGANVLTF. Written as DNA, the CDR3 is TGCGCCAGCAGCTTGATGCGCTCTGGGGCCAACGTCCTGACTTTC.